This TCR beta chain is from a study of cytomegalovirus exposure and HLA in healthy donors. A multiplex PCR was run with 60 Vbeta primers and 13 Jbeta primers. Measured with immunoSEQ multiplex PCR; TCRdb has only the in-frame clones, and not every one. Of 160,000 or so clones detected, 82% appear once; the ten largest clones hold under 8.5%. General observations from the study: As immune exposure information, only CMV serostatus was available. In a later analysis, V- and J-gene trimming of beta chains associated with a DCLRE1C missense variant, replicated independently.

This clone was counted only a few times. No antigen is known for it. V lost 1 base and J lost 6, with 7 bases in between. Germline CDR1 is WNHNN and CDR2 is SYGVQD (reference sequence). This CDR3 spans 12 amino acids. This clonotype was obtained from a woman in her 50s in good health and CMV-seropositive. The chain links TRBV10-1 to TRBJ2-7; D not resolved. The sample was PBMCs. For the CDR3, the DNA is TGCGCCAGCAGTGAGTTAAACGGCGAGCAGTACTTC. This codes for CASSELNGEQYF.